The present T cell receptor beta chain was sequenced within a study of blood T cell repertoires in COVID-19. Study at large: The United States, Italy and Spain were the sources of the acute and convalescent COVID-19 samples.

Worth noting for this clone: Within the sample, other DNA sequences also encode this same CDR3.

Per the authors' pipeline: Amplification of reference gene primers was used by the study to estimate nucleated cell counts. Assay: immunoSEQ multiplex PCR; the TCRdb copy retains only in-frame clones and omits some. V, J and clone size derive from that table, while D and trimming were established from the DNA sequence. The repertoire includes 100,000 to 150,000 clones, about 87% of them detected once, and 9% to 12% sits in the top ten. V dropped 1 base and J dropped 2 bases, with 8 bases sitting between them. This CDR3 comprises 14 residues. In germline, CDR1 is SGHAT, CDR2 FQNNGV. The sequence derives from a man between 50 and 59 years old with acute or convalescent COVID-19. The sequencing input was peripheral blood. The chain recombines TRBV11-2 with TRBJ1-1, with D perhaps TRBD1 (5 bases). CDR3 sequence: CASSLVGQNTEAFF. CDR3 coding DNA: TGTGCCAGCAGCTTAGTGGGGCAAAACACTGAAGCTTTCTTT.